Sequencing of this T cell receptor beta chain was carried out in a study of T cells after yellow fever vaccination. TCRdb re-derived calls from the 5' RACE reads in MiXCR, one entry per CDR3 protein. The sample lists 600,000 to 750,000 distinct CDR3 sequences; roughly an eighth were seen once. Trimming took 10 bases from V and 3 from J, leaving 13 bases between them. The CDR3 spans 12 residues. The germline gives CDR1 MNHGY, CDR2 SVAAGI. This specimen was PBMCs, taken on the day of the yellow fever booster vaccination. V usage is TRBV6-9 and J usage is TRBJ2-7, with D maybe TRBD1 (5 bases). The TCR sequence derives from a man aged 25-45 years who received the YFV17D yellow fever vaccine. The CDR3 is CANLGRDYEQYF. The CDR3 bases are TGTGCCAACCTAGGCAGGGACTACGAGCAGTACTTC.